This paragraph reports one TCR beta chain. Its antigen specificity is not known. It has no much larger one-base neighbor in the sample; base qualities were not kept. Systemically healthy Caucasian individuals from Russia, 35 to 50 in total and aged about 6 to 100 years, were included as donors. Each donor gave ten milliliters of peripheral blood, collected into EDTA-treated Vacutainer tubes. PBMCs were isolated by Ficoll-Paque density-gradient centrifugation, with at least 6 million obtained per sample. Total RNA, at least 6 micrograms per sample, was extracted from PBMCs with Trizol reagent. For every donor, flow cytometry on a PBMC aliquot measured the percentage of naive CD45RAhigh/CD27high T cells. Library prep was done by 5' RACE. This sample was sequenced with an Illumina HiSeq 2500. A second PCR of about 6 to 11 cycles was run with a J-beta primer mix and a sample-barcoded 5' primer. A template-switch 5' adaptor carrying 12 random nucleotides introduced a unique molecular identifier onto each TCR beta cDNA molecule. Each sample yielded at least 3 million CDR3-containing paired-end reads. The Mint cDNA synthesis kit, primed by a TRBC-specific oligonucleotide, was used to synthesize first-strand cDNA from all RNA. After uracil-DNA glycosylase treatment, a first 18-cycle PCR used universal primers M1SS and BC2_uni_R on all cDNA. Concerning the study's data processing: For normalization, 1 million high-quality reads, each with a distinct molecular identifier, were randomly selected from each sample. Reads sharing molecular identifiers were discarded rather than binned into consensus sequences. MiTCR, run with a Q25 quality threshold and the strictest error-elimination algorithm, handled CDR3 identification, clonotype clustering and error correction. A nonparametric unseen species model with Euler transformation was used to estimate a lower bound on total TCR beta diversity. TCRdb cleaned the public reads at Q25 with fastp, built clones with MiXCR and kept in-frame beta chains. When rows share a CDR3 protein, they turn into one entry using the most common DNA and genes. TCRdb's processing, not the study's, gives the V and J calls here. This sample lists about 670,000 distinct CDR3 sequences; 52% were detected once. Together, the top ten hold roughly 14% of the sample.

The record originates from a study of blood T cells in healthy people across ages (dated by TCRdb to about 2015). Background on the whole study: In model experiments, template switching captured about one uniquely barcoded TCR beta cDNA molecule for every two T cells. Age-related changes in TCR beta repertoire diversity were measured in the study by deep sequencing normalized with unique cDNA molecular identifiers. The donors were split into four age groups: young (average 16 years), middle-aged (about 40), aged (about 56) and long-lived (about 82). Using the same blood draw, the study looked at two additional independent replicas of 1 million unique cDNA reads for two donors, one aged 18 to 30 and the other aged 80 or older. To avoid experimental bias, donors of different ages were randomly spread across the sequencing lanes. What the authors observed across the whole study: The CMV infection status of donors was not known, potentially confounding age-related changes in expanded clonotypes. Compared with the aged group, the long-lived group had more naive CD4+ T cells, fewer expanded clones and increased TCR diversity, suggesting age selection. Because profiling used bulk unsorted PBMCs, naive and antigen-experienced compartments could not be compared conclusively. Estimates of total diversity based on one million sequenced T cells were regarded as lower bounds and as underestimates. Observed TCR beta diversity correlated strongly with the percentage of naive T cells measured by flow cytometry. Observed TCR beta diversity per million T cells fell roughly linearly with age, and a significant reduction was already apparent by age roughly 40.

The receptor was isolated from a woman of 80 years or more in good health. The sequencing sample was made of blood.

The nucleotide sequence reads as follows: TGCGCCAGCAGCTGGACGGGACAGGAGTACGAGCAGTACTTC. Translated, it gives CASSWTGQEYEQYF. The chain is made from TRBV5-1 and TRBJ2-5; 8 bases in the junction line up with TRBD1. The J call may be wrong; the DNA end is better matched by TRBJ2-7. From the cysteine through the phenylalanine, the CDR3 covers 14 amino acids. Only the CDR3 DNA is retained, 42 bases long and in frame from the first base. CDR1 and CDR2, looked up from the germline V gene, are SGHRS and YFSETQ.